This entry lists 11 T cell receptor beta chains sequenced from one sample in a study of spatial heterogeneity in lung cancer. Time point: blood at routine non-recurrence follow-up after resection. In TCRdb, the 5' RACE reads were re-called with MiXCR into one record per CDR3 protein. Found here are about 47,000 distinct CDR3 sequences, approximately 12% of them singletons; the top ten hold 30% to 40%. The material was PBMCs, obtained at follow-up. All receptors derive from a male donor with early-stage non-small cell lung cancer.

This clonotype was observed many times. V and J are TRBV7-9 and TRBJ2-7; D is perhaps TRBD1 (6 bases). V was cut by 6 bases and J by 3 bases, with 9 bases left in between. The CDR3 loop spans 12 amino acids. The germline CDR1 and CDR2 sequences are SEHNR and FQNEAQ (reference sequence). The CDR3 DNA reads TGTGCCAGCAGTCTACAGGGCTACGAGCAGTACTTC. Translated: CASSLQGYEQYF. Combining the CDR3 with reference TRBV7-9 and TRBJ2-7 gives the whole variable domain DTGVSQNPRHKITKRGQNVTFRCDPISEHNRLYWYRQTLGQGPEFLTYFQNEAQLEKSRLLSDRFSAERPKGSFSTLEIQRTEQGDSAMYLCASSLQGYEQYFGPGTRLTVT.

The chain's CDR3 is CAILSGGNSPLHF. The CDR3 region has the DNA TGTGCCATCCTTTCGGGAGGTAATTCACCCCTCCACTTT. The V and J genes are TRBV12-3 or TRBV12-4 and TRBJ1-6; D remains ambiguous. This CDR3 spans 13 amino acids. V was trimmed by 10 bases and J by 6 bases, leaving 13 bases between them.

This clonotype has a handful of counts. The V call is TRBV5-1, the J call TRBJ1-2; D gene ambiguous. This CDR3 has 15 amino acids. V was pared by 4 bases and J by 6 bases, with 19 bases between. Germline loops: CDR1 SGHRS, CDR2 YFSETQ. DNA of the CDR3: TGCGCCAGCAGCGCCCTGGGCCTCGAGGCTCATGGCTACACCTTC. It codes for CASSALGLEAHGYTF. The entire variable domain, with the rest obtained from reference TRBV5-1 and TRBJ1-2, is as follows: KAGVTQTPRYLIKTRGQQVTLSCSPISGHRSVSWYQQTPGQGLQFLFEYFSETQRNKGNFPGRFSGRQFSNSRSEMNVSTLELGDSALYLCASSALGLEAHGYTFGSGTRLTVV.

In its sample, this clonotype was seen many times. The chain joins TRBV5-1 to TRBJ2-2, with a possible D match to TRBD2 (5 bases). This CDR3 has 15 amino acids. CDR1 and CDR2 (germline): SGHRS, YFSETQ. V shed 1 base and J shed 2 bases, with 9 bases lying between them. In DNA form, the CDR3 reads TGCGCCAGCAGCTTGAAAGCGGACAACACCGGGGAGCTGTTTTTT. Translation: CASSLKADNTGELFF.

This clonotype has ten or more counts. The chain links TRBV20-1 to TRBJ1-6; 9 nucleotides line up with TRBD1. The CDR3 totals 15 residues. Germline V lookup: CDR1 DFQATT, CDR2 SNEGSKA (reference sequence). V trimming: 3 bases; J trimming: 9 bases; junction bases outside the gene matches: 9. The CDR3 loop reads CSARKTGGTISPLHF. The CDR3 DNA reads TGCAGTGCTAGGAAGACAGGGGGTACGATTTCACCCCTCCACTTT.

This clonotype was detected many times. The chain couples TRBV4-3 to TRBJ1-5, with 7 nucleotides matching TRBD1. Germline values: CDR1 LGHNA, CDR2 YSLEER. Trimming took 1 base from V and 10 from J; bases not matched to a gene: 10. The CDR3 is 15 amino acids. CDR3 in amino acids: CASSQGAGGSEPQHF. As DNA, the CDR3 is TGCGCCAGCAGCCAAGGTGCAGGGGGTTCAGAACCCCAGCATTTT.

The chain couples TRBV5-4 to TRBJ1-1; 12 nucleotides line up with TRBD1. This CDR3 region has 16 residues. Trimming removed 4 bases from V and 4 bases from J; junction bases left unmatched: 8. CDR1 and CDR2 (germline): SGHNT, YYREEE (reference sequence). The CDR3 DNA reads TGTGCCAGCAGCCGGGGGACAGGGGGCGAGTCCACTGAAGCTTTCTTT. Its protein product is CASSRGTGGESTEAFF.

Ten or more counts support this clonotype. The chain is built from TRBV29-1 and TRBJ2-5, with D uncertain. Germline CDR1 SQVTM, CDR2 ANQGSEA. CDR3 length: 11 residues. Deletions cut 4 bases from V and 0 bases from J, with 3 bases between. CDR3 bases: TGCAGCGTTGGGCACCAAGAGACCCAGTACTTC. Encoded protein: CSVGHQETQYF.

This clonotype was observed once. J is TRBJ2-7 and V is TRBV4-2; D is unclear. Germline V gene lookup returns CDR1 LGHNA and CDR2 YNFKEQ. V was cut by 1 base and J by 3 bases, with 10 bases left in between. This CDR3 comprises 14 residues. In DNA, the CDR3 is TGTGCCAGCAGCCAAGGACAAAATGGCTACGAGCAGTACTTC. Protein sequence: CASSQGQNGYEQYF.

This clonotype was found many times. The genes are TRBV20-1 and TRBJ2-7, with 10 nucleotides matching TRBD1. V lost 6 bases, J lost 4 bases, and 6 bases stayed unmatched. In germline, CDR1 is DFQATT, CDR2 SNEGSKA (reference sequence). The CDR3 runs 13 residues. CDR3 DNA sequence: TGCAGTGCCCCGGGACAGGGGAGATACGAGCAGTACTTC. Amino acids: CSAPGQGRYEQYF.

This clonotype has only a few counts. The V gene is TRBV10-3, the J gene TRBJ1-2; no definite D call. Germline V gives CDR1 ENHRY, CDR2 SYGVKD. V was trimmed by 1 base and J by 2 bases, leaving 11 bases between them. The CDR3 loop spans 15 amino acids. The CDR3 region is CAISELPEPNYGYTF. For the CDR3, the DNA is TGTGCCATCAGTGAGTTACCGGAGCCGAACTATGGCTACACCTTC.